What follows is one T cell receptor (beta chain) and its context. This specimen comes from a study of blood T cell repertoires in COVID-19. Study context: Material from acute and convalescent COVID-19 was sourced from the United States, Italy and Spain. PBMCs, B-cell-depleted T cells, or T cells were the source of the cDNA or gDNA that made up the material.

Trimming removed 3 bases from V and 5 bases from J, with 13 bases in between. CDR3 length: 13 amino acids. Germline-derived CDR1 and CDR2 are DFQATT and SNEGSKA (reference sequence). In the authors' workflow: Amplification from reference gene primers served as the basis for estimated nucleated cell counts. Assay used: immunoSEQ multiplex PCR; TCRdb lists only in-frame clones, some missing. The V and J calls and the clone size are those of that table, but D and trimming were determined from the DNA. The sample lists around 30,000 clones; approximately 94% were seen once. Sequenced sample: peripheral blood. This chain uses TRBV20-1 with TRBJ2-5; TRBD1 is a possible D gene (6 bases). The receptor's source is a human donor with active COVID-19. The donor label of this sample is uncertain. Written as DNA, the CDR3 is TGCAGTGCTAGTGTTCTGGGGGCGGAGACCCAGTACTTC. Translation: CSASVLGAETQYF.